The T cell receptor (beta chain) under discussion was sequenced for a study of OX40 agonist ivuxolimab in advanced cancers. Turning to the overall study: The costimulatory receptor OX40 (CD134) was targeted by ivuxolimab, a fully human IgG2 agonistic monoclonal antibody. Intravenous ivuxolimab was administered to patients every 2 weeks at six dose levels: 0.01, 0.1, 0.3, 1.5, 3 and 10 mg/kg. Of the approximately 53 patients in dose escalation, 19 had hepatocellular carcinoma, about 15 had melanoma, 9 had renal cell carcinoma and 9 had head and neck cancer. In the dose-escalation cohort, over 65% of patients were male, and the mean age was approximately 55 years, with a range of 23 to 79. Prior anti-PD-1, anti-PD-L1 or anti-CTLA-4 therapy was permitted, and checkpoint inhibitors had been received by around 40% of dose-escalation patients. Three dose-escalation patients achieved partial responses, one with hepatocellular carcinoma and two with cutaneous melanoma. Peripheral TCRbeta sequencing was intended to test whether TCR sequence diversity was altered and clonal T-cell expansion was caused by ivuxolimab. The monotherapy dose-escalation portion (N ≈ 50 patients) of the phase I ivuxolimab trial is reported in the paper.

Patients with a history of autoimmune disease or receiving systemic immunosuppression were excluded from the trial. Peripheral blood for TCR sequencing was collected from all dose cohorts at baseline, on cycle 4 day 1, and on cycle 7 day 1. Samples came from an open-label, multicenter, first-in-human phase I dose-escalation trial of ivuxolimab. Adults with locally advanced or metastatic melanoma, renal cell carcinoma, hepatocellular carcinoma or head and neck squamous cell carcinoma were enrolled in the trial. Before TCR sequencing, CD4+ T cells and CD8+ T cells from peripheral blood were sorted into separate populations. General findings and caveats noted by the study authors: Antigen specificity was not determined for the clonally expanded peripheral T cells. At doses of 0.1 to 3.0 mg/kg, clonal expansion of both CD4+ and CD8+ blood T cells was observed from baseline to week 6. Low levels of normalized T-cell clonal expansion were also shown by some nonresponding patients. In partial responders in the 0.1-3.0 mg/kg groups, normalized peripheral clonal expansion was found to be among the lowest, especially among CD8+ T cells. After ivuxolimab, CD8+ T cells had more expanded clones than CD4+ T cells on average.

For sequencing of the TCRbeta CDR3 region, genomic DNA was extracted from the sorted cells. The immunoSEQ Assay was used to sequence the TCRbeta CDR3 regions. In TCRdb, the immuneACCESS table is reduced to in-frame sequences with V and J assigned. These tables do not hold every clone; where another copy was compared, an unresolved V gene accounts for under half, and the others remain unexplained. A total of over 65,000 clones appear in this sample, 85% to 95% of them only once. In total, the top ten clones hold more than 0.3% of the sample. In regard to this clone: Its antigen remains unidentified. No much larger clone exists at a distance of one base, and base qualities are not known.

Sample: CD4+ or CD8+ T cells sorted from blood, taken in a trial of the OX40 agonist ivuxolimab. This receptor was obtained from an adult with an advanced solid tumor such as melanoma, head and neck, liver or kidney cancer.

The CDR3: CASNGNGYTF. The sequenced DNA: TGTGCCAGCAATGGAAATGGCTACACCTTC. The sequence is built from TRBV28 and TRBJ1-2, with no reliable assignment of the D segment. The V and J ends are trimmed by 7 bases and 6 bases, leaving 6 bases between them. The germline V gene supplies CDR1 MDHEN and CDR2 SYDVKM. Spanning cysteine to phenylalanine, the CDR3 consists of 10 amino acids. The retained sequence is limited to the CDR3, 30 bases, with the frame set at the first base.